These 11 T cell receptor beta chains came from one sample sequenced in a study of T cells in Graves' hyperthyroidism and ophthalmopathy (dated by TCRdb to the late 2010s). The protocol used for the library was multiplex PCR. TCRdb names Illumina HiSeq 2000 as the instrument used. Amplification of TCR beta CDR3 regions was carried out from RNA transcripts. The first round of RT-PCR for the TCR CDR3 was performed with the HTBI primer set and the Qiagen OneStep RT-PCR kit. TCRdb trimmed the raw reads at Q25, called clones with MiXCR and kept productive beta chains. Under each unique CDR3 protein, matching rows form one entry showing the most common genes and DNA. Here the sample has around 610,000 distinct CDR3 sequences; around 15% occur a single time. Approximately 4.2% of the sample is in the top ten clones. The specimen sequenced was blood. The receptors here all came from a woman in her 40s with Graves' ophthalmopathy.

This clonotype showed up many times. The chain's CDR3 is CSARGMGTENIQYF. CDR3 DNA: TGCAGTGCTAGAGGGATGGGGACGGAAAACATTCAGTACTTC. The chain carries TRBV20-1 and TRBJ2-4; D is possibly TRBD1 or TRBD2 (5 bases each). There are 14 residues in the CDR3. The V end was cut by 1 base, the J end by 5 bases, with 12 bases between. CDR1 and CDR2 (germline): DFQATT, SNEGSKA (reference sequence).

This clonotype was detected a few times. J is TRBJ1-2 and V is TRBV11-2; D ambiguous. V was cut by 5 bases and J by 7 bases, with 8 bases left in between. The germline CDR1 and CDR2 sequences are SGHAT and FQNNGV. The CDR3 runs 11 residues. Here the CDR3 reads CASSQTGGYTF. CDR3 in DNA: TGTGCCAGCAGCCAGACCGGTGGCTACACCTTC. Using reference TRBV11-2 and TRBJ1-2 for the parts outside the CDR3, the full variable domain is EAGVAQSPRYKIIEKRQSVAFWCNPISGHATLYWYQQILGQGPKLLIQFQNNGVVDDSQLPKDRFSAERLKGVDSTLKIQPAKLEDSAVYLCASSQTGGYTFGSGTRLTVV.

This clonotype was detected only a few times. The rearrangement links TRBV10-1 to TRBJ2-5, with D tentatively TRBD1 (5 bases). Trimming took 5 bases from V and 2 from J, leaving 24 bases between them. The germline gives CDR1 WNHNN, CDR2 SYGVQD (reference sequence). This CDR3 has 18 residues. The CDR3 nucleotides are TGCGCCAGCAGTTGGGCCCTTCAGGGCTGTGTCGTACAAGAGACCCAGTACTTC. Its translation is CASSWALQGCVVQETQYF.

Many counts were recorded for this clonotype. The chain uses TRBV6-1 and TRBJ1-1, with D hard to call. This CDR3 is 13 amino acids long. V dropped 9 bases and J dropped 1 base, with 12 bases sitting between them. CDR1 and CDR2 (germline): MNHNS, SASEGT. Here the CDR3 DNA reads TGTGCCAGTTGGACGGATACGAACACTGAAGCTTTCTTT. Protein: CASWTDTNTEAFF.

This clonotype was picked up a small number of times. The V call is TRBV4-2, the J call TRBJ2-7; 10 nucleotides agree with TRBD2. This CDR3 is 16 amino acids long. The V gene's germline CDR1 is LGHNA and CDR2 YNFKEQ. The junction had 5 bases not matched to a gene; V was cut back by 0 bases and J by 3 bases. CDR3 sequence (DNA): TGTGCCAGCAGCCAAGACCCTAGCGGGGGCCGCTACGAGCAGTACTTC. It codes for CASSQDPSGGRYEQYF.

This clonotype came up a few times. This chain connects TRBV5-1 to TRBJ2-7; D uncertain. With 5 bases removed from V and 1 base from J, the gap between germline ends came to 10 bases. Germline values: CDR1 SGHRS, CDR2 YFSETQ. The CDR3 totals 13 residues. The CDR3 region has the DNA TGCGCCAGCAGGTTGAGAGATTCCTACGAGCAGTACTTC. Translation gives CASRLRDSYEQYF.

The table lists this clonotype with many counts. The V call is TRBV6-5, the J call TRBJ2-5, with 7 bases identical to TRBD1. This CDR3 region has 14 residues. Trimming removed 8 bases from V and 4 bases from J; junction bases left unmatched: 10. Germline V CDR1 and CDR2: MNHEY, SVGAGI. The CDR3 sequence: CASRRQGWGETQYF. The CDR3 DNA follows: TGTGCCAGCCGGAGACAGGGATGGGGAGAGACCCAGTACTTC.

At least ten counts were recorded for this clonotype. This chain links TRBV11-2 with TRBJ1-2; D gene uncertain. CDR1 and CDR2 (germline): SGHAT, FQNNGV. V was clipped by 3 bases and J by 5 bases, with 13 bases between them. This CDR3 spans 14 amino acids. CDR3 residues: CASSLGRVGYGYTF. CDR3 in DNA: TGTGCCAGCAGCTTGGGAAGAGTGGGTTATGGCTACACCTTC.

This clonotype was observed at least ten times. The V gene is TRBV6-5, the J gene TRBJ1-2; D remains unclear. The CDR3 sequence is 13 residues long. The germline CDR1 and CDR2 sequences are MNHEY and SVGAGI. V was shortened by 0 bases and J by 5 bases, with 7 bases between the two germline ends. The CDR3 sequence is CASSYSKGYGYTF. CDR3 DNA sequence: TGTGCCAGCAGTTACTCGAAGGGATATGGCTACACCTTC.

This clonotype was found a few times. J is TRBJ1-1 and V is TRBV4-1; possible D gene TRBD1, 6 bases. V lost 4 bases and J lost 3, with 21 bases in between. The CDR3 covers 17 residues. Germline V gene lookup returns CDR1 MGHRA and CDR2 YSYEKL. The CDR3 DNA reads as TGCGCCAGCAGCCGTACGCCTTGGGGGGGGACACACACTGAAGCTTTCTTT. It yields the protein CASSRTPWGGTHTEAFF.

The V and J genes are TRBV24-1 and TRBJ2-5, with TRBD2 matching 7 bases. Germline V gene sequence: CDR1 KGHDR, CDR2 SFDVKD. This CDR3 has 15 residues. The ends lost 5 bases at V and 2 bases at J; junction bases unmatched: 7. CDR3 residues: CATSASGGSQETQYF. The CDR3 nucleotides read TGTGCCACCAGTGCCTCGGGAGGAAGTCAAGAGACCCAGTACTTC.